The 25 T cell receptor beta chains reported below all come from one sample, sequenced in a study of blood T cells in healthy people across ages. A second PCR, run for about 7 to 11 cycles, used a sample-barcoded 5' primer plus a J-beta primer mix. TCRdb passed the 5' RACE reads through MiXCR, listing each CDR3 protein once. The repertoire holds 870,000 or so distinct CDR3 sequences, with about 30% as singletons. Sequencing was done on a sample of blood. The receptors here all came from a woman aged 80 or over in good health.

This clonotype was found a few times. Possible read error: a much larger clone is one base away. This chain's CDR3 is CASSLWGRSVDTQYF. The CDR3 coding sequence is TGTGCCAGCAGTTTATGGGGGCGGTCTGTAGATACGCAGTATTTT. The chain uses TRBV12-3 or TRBV12-4 and TRBJ2-3, with a tentative D call TRBD1 (6 bases). The V gene lost 2 bases and the J gene lost 5 bases, with 14 bases spanning the gap. The CDR3 totals 15 residues.

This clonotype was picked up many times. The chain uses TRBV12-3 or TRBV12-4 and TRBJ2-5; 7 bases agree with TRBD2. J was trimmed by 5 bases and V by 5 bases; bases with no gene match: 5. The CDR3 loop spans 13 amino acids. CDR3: CASSQTSRETQYF. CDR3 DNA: TGTGCCAGCAGTCAGACTAGCCGGGAGACCCAGTACTTC.

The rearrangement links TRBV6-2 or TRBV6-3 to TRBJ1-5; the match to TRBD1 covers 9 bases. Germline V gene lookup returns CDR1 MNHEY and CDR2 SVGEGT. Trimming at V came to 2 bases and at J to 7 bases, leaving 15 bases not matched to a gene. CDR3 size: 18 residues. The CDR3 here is CASSYTRWTGAGGQPQHF. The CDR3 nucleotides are TGTGCCAGCAGTTACACCCGTTGGACAGGGGCCGGGGGACAGCCCCAGCATTTT.

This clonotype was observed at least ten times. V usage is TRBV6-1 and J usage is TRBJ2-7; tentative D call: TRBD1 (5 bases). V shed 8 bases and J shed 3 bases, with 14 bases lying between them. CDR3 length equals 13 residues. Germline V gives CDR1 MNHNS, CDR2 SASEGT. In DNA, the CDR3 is TGTGCCAGCGCGCAAAGGGGCGGCTACGAGCAGTACTTC. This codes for CASAQRGGYEQYF.

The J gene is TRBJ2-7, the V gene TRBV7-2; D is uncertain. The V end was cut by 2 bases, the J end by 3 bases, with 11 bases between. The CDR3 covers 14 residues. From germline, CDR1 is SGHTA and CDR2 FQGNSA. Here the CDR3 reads CASSLSWKSYEQYF. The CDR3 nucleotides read TGTGCCAGCAGCTTATCATGGAAGAGCTACGAGCAGTACTTC.

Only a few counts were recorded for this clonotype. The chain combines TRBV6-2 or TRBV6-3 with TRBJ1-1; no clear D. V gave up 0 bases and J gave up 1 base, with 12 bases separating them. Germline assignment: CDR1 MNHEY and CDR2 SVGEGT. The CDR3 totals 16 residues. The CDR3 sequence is CASSYSFRGTNTEAFF. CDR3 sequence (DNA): TGTGCCAGCAGTTACTCCTTTCGGGGTACGAACACTGAAGCTTTCTTT.

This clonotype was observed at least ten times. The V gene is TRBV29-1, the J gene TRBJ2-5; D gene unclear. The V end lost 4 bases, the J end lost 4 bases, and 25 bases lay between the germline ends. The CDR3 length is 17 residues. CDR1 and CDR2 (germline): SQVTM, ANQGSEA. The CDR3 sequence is CSVVRSTELFPPETQYF. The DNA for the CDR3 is TGCAGCGTTGTGCGATCGACGGAGTTGTTCCCTCCAGAGACCCAGTACTTC.

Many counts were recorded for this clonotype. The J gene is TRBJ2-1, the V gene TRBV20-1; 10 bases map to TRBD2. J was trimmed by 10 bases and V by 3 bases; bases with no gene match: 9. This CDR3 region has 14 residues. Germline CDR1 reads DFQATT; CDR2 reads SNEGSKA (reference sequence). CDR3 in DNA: TGCAGTGCTAGGGGGTTAGCGGGGGGAGGAGAGCAGTTCTTC. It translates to CSARGLAGGGEQFF.

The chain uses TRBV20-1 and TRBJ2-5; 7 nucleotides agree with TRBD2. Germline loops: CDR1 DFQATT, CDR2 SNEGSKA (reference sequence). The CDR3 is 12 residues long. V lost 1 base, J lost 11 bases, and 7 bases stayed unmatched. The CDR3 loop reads CSARGREWEQYF. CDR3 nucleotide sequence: TGCAGTGCTAGAGGGCGGGAGTGGGAGCAGTACTTC.

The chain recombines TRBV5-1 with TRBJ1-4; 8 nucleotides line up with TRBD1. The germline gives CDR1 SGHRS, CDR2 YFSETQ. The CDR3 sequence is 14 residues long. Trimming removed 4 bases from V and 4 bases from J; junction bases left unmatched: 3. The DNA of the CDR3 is TGCGCCAGCAGCGGACAGGGCGTTAATGAAAAACTGTTTTTT. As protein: CASSGQGVNEKLFF.

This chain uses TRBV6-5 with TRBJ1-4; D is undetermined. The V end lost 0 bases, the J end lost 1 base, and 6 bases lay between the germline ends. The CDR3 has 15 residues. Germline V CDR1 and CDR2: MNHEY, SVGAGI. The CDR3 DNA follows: TGTGCCAGCAGTTACTCTCGGAGAACTAATGAAAAACTGTTTTTT. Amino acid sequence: CASSYSRRTNEKLFF.

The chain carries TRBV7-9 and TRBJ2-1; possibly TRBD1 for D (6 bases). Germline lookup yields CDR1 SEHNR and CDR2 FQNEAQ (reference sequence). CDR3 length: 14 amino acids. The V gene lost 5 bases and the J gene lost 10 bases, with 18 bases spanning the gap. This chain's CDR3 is CASSPGQSSYEQFF. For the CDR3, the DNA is TGTGCCAGCAGCCCTGGACAGTCCTCCTACGAGCAGTTCTTC.

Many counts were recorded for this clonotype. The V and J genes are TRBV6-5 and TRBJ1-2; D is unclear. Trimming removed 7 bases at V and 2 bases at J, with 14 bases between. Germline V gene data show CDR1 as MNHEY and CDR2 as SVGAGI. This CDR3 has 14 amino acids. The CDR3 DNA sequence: TGTGCCAGCACCGCCATGGGTTTCAACTATGGCTACACCTTC. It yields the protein CASTAMGFNYGYTF.

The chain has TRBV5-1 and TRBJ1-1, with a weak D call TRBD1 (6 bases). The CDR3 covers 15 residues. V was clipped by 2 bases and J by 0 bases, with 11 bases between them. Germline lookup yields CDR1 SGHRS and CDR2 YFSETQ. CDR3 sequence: CASSFRGALNTEAFF. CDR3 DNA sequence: TGCGCCAGCAGCTTTAGGGGGGCCTTGAACACTGAAGCTTTCTTT.

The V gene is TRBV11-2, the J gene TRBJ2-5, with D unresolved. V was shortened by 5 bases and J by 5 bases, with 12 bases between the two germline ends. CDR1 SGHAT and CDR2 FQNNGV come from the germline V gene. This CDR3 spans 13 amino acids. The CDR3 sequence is CASSPWVRETQYF. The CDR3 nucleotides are TGTGCCAGCAGCCCTTGGGTGCGGGAGACCCAGTACTTC.

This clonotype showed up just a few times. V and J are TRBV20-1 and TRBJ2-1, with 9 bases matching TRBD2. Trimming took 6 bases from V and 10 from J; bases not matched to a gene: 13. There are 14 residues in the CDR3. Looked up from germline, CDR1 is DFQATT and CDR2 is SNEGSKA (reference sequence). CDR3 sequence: CSARRRGGLGEQFF. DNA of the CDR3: TGCAGTGCCCGACGGCGGGGGGGCCTGGGCGAGCAGTTCTTC.

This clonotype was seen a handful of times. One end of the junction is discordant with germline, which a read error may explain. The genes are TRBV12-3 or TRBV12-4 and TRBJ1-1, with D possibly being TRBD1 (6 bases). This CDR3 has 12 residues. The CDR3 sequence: CTSGRGYTEAFF. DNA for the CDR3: TGTACCAGCGGCAGGGGATATACTGAAGCTTTCTTT.

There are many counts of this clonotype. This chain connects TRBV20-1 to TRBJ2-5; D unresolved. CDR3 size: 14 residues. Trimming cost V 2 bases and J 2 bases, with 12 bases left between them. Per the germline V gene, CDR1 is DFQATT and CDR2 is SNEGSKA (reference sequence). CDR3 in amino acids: CSARRSARQETQYF. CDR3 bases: TGCAGTGCTAGAAGGTCAGCCAGACAAGAGACCCAGTACTTC.

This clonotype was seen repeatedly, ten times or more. The CDR3 nucleotides read TGTGCCAGCAGCCCCCGGACTAGCGTCCACAATGAGCAGTTCTTC. Amino acids: CASSPRTSVHNEQFF. The genes are TRBV7-2 and TRBJ2-1; 9 bases agree with TRBD2. Losses at the gene ends were 5 bases for V and 5 bases for J; bases not matched to a gene: 7. The V gene's germline CDR1 is SGHTA and CDR2 FQGNSA. This CDR3 has 15 amino acids.

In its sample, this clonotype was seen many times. CDR3 DNA sequence: TGTGCCAGCAGCTTTTATGGGGCGGTCAATGAGCAGTTCTTC. Translated: CASSFYGAVNEQFF. The genes are TRBV5-6 and TRBJ2-1; D is perhaps TRBD1 (5 bases). The germline V gene encodes CDR1 SGHDT and CDR2 YYEEEE. This CDR3 is built from 14 residues. Trimming left V 2 bases short and J 6 bases short, with 12 bases between.

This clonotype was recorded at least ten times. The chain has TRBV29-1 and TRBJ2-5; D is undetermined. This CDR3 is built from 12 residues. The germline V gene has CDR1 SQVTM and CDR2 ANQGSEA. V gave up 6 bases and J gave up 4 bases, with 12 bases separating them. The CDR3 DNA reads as TGCAGCGTCAAGAGGAGAACAGAGACCCAGTACTTC. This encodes CSVKRRTETQYF.

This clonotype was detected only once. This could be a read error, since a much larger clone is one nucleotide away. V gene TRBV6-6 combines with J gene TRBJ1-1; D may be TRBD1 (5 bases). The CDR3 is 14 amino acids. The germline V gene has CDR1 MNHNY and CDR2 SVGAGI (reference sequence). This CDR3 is CASSYGSGRNETFF. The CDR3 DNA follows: TGTGCCAGCAGTTACGGATCAGGGAGGAATGAAACTTTCTTT.

The CDR3 region is CASSQSTDRNTEAFF. Written as DNA, the CDR3 is TGCGCCAGCAGCCAGTCAACGGACAGGAACACTGAAGCTTTCTTT. The chain employs TRBV4-3 and TRBJ1-1, with a tentative D call TRBD1 (6 bases). The CDR3 contains 15 residues. Germline assignment: CDR1 LGHNA and CDR2 YSLEER. V shed 3 bases and J shed 1 base, with 12 bases lying between them.

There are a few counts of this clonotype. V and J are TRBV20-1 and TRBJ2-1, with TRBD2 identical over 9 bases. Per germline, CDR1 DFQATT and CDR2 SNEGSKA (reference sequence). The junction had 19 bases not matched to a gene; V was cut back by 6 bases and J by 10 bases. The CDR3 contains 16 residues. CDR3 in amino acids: CSAPDLRGGYNAEQFF. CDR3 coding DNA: TGCAGTGCCCCCGACTTGCGGGGGGGATACAATGCGGAGCAGTTCTTC.

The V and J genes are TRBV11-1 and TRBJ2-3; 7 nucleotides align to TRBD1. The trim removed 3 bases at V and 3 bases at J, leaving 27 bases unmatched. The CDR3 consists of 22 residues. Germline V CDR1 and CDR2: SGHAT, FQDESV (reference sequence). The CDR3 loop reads CASSFPGPTKATQGVGTDTQYF. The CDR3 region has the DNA TGTGCCAGCAGCTTCCCCGGGCCAACAAAGGCAACGCAGGGGGTGGGGACAGATACGCAGTATTTT.